This T cell receptor beta chain derives from a study of read filtering for tumor transcriptome and immune sequencing (dated by TCRdb to about 2020). For the study in its entirety: The cohort had around 18 male and more than 11 female patients with a mean age of around 69 years, ranging from roughly 45 to 80. After DNase treatment, whole-transcriptome libraries were prepared with the TruSeq RNA Access Library Prep Kit. By revised international staging, fewer than ten patients were R-ISS I, approximately 15 were R-ISS II and 6 or 7 were R-ISS III. Using the same bone marrow samples, the study ran both targeted immune repertoire sequencing and bulk whole-transcriptome sequencing and then compared the TCR repertoires from each method. As a main aim, a read-filtering strategy for immune repertoire data was addressed, with the specific question being whether clonotypes supported by a single read should be removed. TCR-region mapped reads per sample ranged from about 4.05 to 10.27 million with IR-seq versus only roughly 75 to 1273 with RNA-seq. General findings and caveats noted by the study authors: The correlation between IR-seq and RNA-seq shared clonotype proportions was increased by removal of single-read clonotypes. In IR-seq, single-read clonotypes were about four fifths of clonotypes but 3% to 4.5% of total reads; in RNA-seq they were 60% to 75% of clonotypes and 35% to 55% of reads. IR-seq captured clonotypes at much higher depth and more reliably than RNA-seq, and smaller IR-seq throughput sufficed to identify most shared clonotypes. The sorted CD138-negative fraction was a mixed bone marrow immune population, not purified T cells.

Each patient had bone marrow sampled at the time of active disease. Isolation of bone marrow mononuclear cells was performed by Ficoll-Hypaque density gradient centrifugation. To remove myeloma plasma cells, the cells were labeled with CD138 magnetic microbeads on a MACS separator, and CD138-negative cells were then collected by negative selection. Purity of the isolated cells was checked by flow cytometry on an Attune NxT using CD138 antibodies. TRIzol reagent was used to extract total RNA, and a NanoDrop spectrophotometer was used to quantify the extracted RNA. Paired RNA-seq and IR-seq were performed on the CD138-negative bone marrow sample of each patient. The CDR3 has 18 amino acids, counting the end cysteine and phenylalanine. The CDR3 DNA has 54 bases and is translated from base 1. After removal of 6 bases from V and 4 bases from J, the junction retains 14 bases not matched to a gene. Looking up the germline V gene yields CDR1 MDHEN and CDR2 SYDVKM.

TCR libraries were constructed from approximately 0.4 ug RNA using the Immunoverse kit, and molecular barcoded adaptors covering alpha/delta and beta/gamma chains were employed. The same RNA used for transcriptome sequencing was used for TCR library preparation. An Illumina HiSeq 4000 with 2 x 150 cycles was used to sequence the TCR libraries. Turning to the authors' computational methods: With MiXCR, TCR reads were aligned to human V, D, J and C references and assembled into CDR3 clonotypes, with quality filtering and error correction included. The tcR package in R was used to analyze clonotype counts and gene usage diversity. Raw mapping reads were checked after the RNA-seq reads had been mapped by STAR aligner version 2.5.3a onto the human GRCh37 genome. IR-seq fastq files were randomly downsampled with Seqtk 1.3 to test the effect of sequencing depth on detected clonotypes. TCRdb handled the public reads itself, with Q25 trimming in fastp and clone calling in MiXCR, and kept productive beta chains. Rows matching on CDR3 protein sequence are summarized as one entry with the most common DNA and genes. The V and J calls come from TCRdb's annotation, not from the publication. The table for this sample lists 120,000 or so distinct CDR3 sequences; under 15% of them were counted only once. The top ten clones comprise 11% of the sample.

This clonotype was observed many times. No antigen is known for it. It has no much larger one-base neighbor in the sample; base qualities were not kept. The TCR comes from a donor aged 40 or older with multiple myeloma. This chain is built from TRBV28 and TRBJ2-7, and TRBD2 matches 14 of the central bases. Sequenced input: a population of CD138-negative cells sorted from bone marrow. Reading the label with the study, this specimen's cell subset or site is: bone marrow mononuclear cells depleted of CD138+ plasma/myeloma cells by negative magnetic selection. The CDR3 protein: CASSAGTPRTSGRYEQYF. In nucleotide form, the sequence is TGTGCCAGCAGCGCCGGGACGCCCAGGACTAGCGGGAGGTACGAGCAGTACTTC.